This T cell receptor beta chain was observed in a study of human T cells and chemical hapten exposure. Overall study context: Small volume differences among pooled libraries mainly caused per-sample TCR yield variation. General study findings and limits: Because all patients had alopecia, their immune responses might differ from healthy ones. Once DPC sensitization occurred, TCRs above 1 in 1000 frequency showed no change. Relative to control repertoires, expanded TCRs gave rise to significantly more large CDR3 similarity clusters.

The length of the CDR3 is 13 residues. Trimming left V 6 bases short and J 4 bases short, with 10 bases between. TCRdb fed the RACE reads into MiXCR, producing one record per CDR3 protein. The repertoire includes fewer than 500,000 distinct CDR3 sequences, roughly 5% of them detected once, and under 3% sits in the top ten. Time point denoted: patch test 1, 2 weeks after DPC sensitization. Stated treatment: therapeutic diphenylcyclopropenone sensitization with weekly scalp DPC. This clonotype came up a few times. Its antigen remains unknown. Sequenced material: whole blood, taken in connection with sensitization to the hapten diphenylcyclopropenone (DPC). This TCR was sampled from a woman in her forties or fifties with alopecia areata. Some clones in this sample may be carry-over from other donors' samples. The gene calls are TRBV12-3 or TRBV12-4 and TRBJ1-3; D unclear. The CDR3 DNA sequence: TGTGCCAGCAGCCCGGGGTGGGGAAACACCATATATTTT. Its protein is CASSPGWGNTIYF.